Shown below are 10 T cell receptor beta chains from a single sample sequenced in a study of cytomegalovirus exposure and HLA in healthy donors. Amplification used 60 Vbeta primers and 13 Jbeta primers. The method was immunoSEQ multiplex PCR; TCRdb's version includes in-frame clones alone and lacks a portion of them. Of under 200,000 clones detected, 75% to 90% appear once; the ten largest clones hold around 2.8%. Sequences were obtained from PBMCs. The origin of the receptors is a woman in her forties or fifties in good health and CMV-seropositive.

The V and J genes are TRBV20-1 and TRBJ2-5; the D gene is possibly TRBD1 (6 bases). The last part of the DNA fits TRBJ2-7 better; the J call may be wrong. The CDR3 is 10 residues long. The germline gives CDR1 DFQATT, CDR2 SNEGSKA (reference sequence). The CDR3 region has the DNA TGCAGTACAGGGCCCCACGAGCAGTACTTC. Its protein is CSTGPHEQYF.

The genes are TRBV7-9 and TRBJ2-3; TRBD2 might be the D (6 bases). The V end lost 6 bases, the J end lost 0 bases, and 10 bases lay between the germline ends. Looked up from germline, CDR1 is SEHNR and CDR2 is FQNEAQ (reference sequence). The CDR3 is 14 residues long. CDR3 nucleotides: TGTGCCAGCAGTTGGAGGGGCAGCACAGATACGCAGTATTTT. The encoded protein is CASSWRGSTDTQYF.

This chain connects TRBV6-6 to TRBJ1-2, with 7 nucleotides matching TRBD1. The CDR3 is made up of 16 amino acids. Trimming took 4 bases from V and 6 from J; bases not matched to a gene: 14. From germline, CDR1 is MNHNY and CDR2 SVGAGI (reference sequence). In DNA form, the CDR3 reads TGTGCCAGCAGTTCCGCCGTGGGACAGAGATATGATGGCTACACCTTC. Its translation is CASSSAVGQRYDGYTF.

The chain recombines TRBV7-2 with TRBJ2-3; 8 positions agree with TRBD2. With V trimmed by 5 bases and J by 2 bases, 12 bases remained unmatched. The CDR3 length is 17 residues. Germline V gene lookup returns CDR1 SGHTA and CDR2 FQGNSA. CDR3 sequence: CASSPLAGGHPTDTQYF. In DNA, the CDR3 is TGTGCCAGCAGCCCCCTGGCGGGGGGACATCCCACAGATACGCAGTATTTT.

The genes are TRBV6-1 and TRBJ2-7; no definite D call. The CDR3 is 14 residues long. Germline values: CDR1 MNHNS, CDR2 SASEGT. The V end was cut by 6 bases, the J end by 0 bases, with 12 bases between. For the CDR3, the DNA is TGTGCCAGCAGGAAGCAGGTTAGCTCCTACGAGCAGTACTTC. Translating it yields CASRKQVSSYEQYF.

The V gene is TRBV6-5, the J gene TRBJ2-7; 8 bases agree with TRBD1. This CDR3 region has 12 residues. In germline, CDR1 is MNHEY, CDR2 SVGAGI. V dropped 6 bases and J dropped 7; count of bases not matched to a gene: 5. CDR3 sequence reads: CASSPGGLEQYF. CDR3 bases: TGTGCCAGCAGCCCAGGGGGCCTTGAGCAGTACTTC.

The chain combines TRBV28 with TRBJ1-3; 7 bases match TRBD1. V lost 7 bases, J lost 5 bases, and 5 bases stayed unmatched. Germline loops: CDR1 MDHEN, CDR2 SYDVKM. This CDR3 has 13 amino acids. CDR3 sequence reads: CASMQGVRNTIYF. DNA of the CDR3: TGTGCCAGCATGCAGGGGGTTCGAAACACCATATATTTT.

V and J are TRBV5-1 and TRBJ2-5; D might be TRBD1 (5 bases). V dropped 4 bases and J dropped 7 bases, with 20 bases sitting between them. Germline loops: CDR1 SGHRS, CDR2 YFSETQ. The CDR3 is made up of 15 amino acids. This chain's CDR3 is CASSGGVTVGATQYF. CDR3 DNA: TGCGCCAGCAGCGGCGGTGTGACAGTCGGCGCGACCCAGTACTTC.

The V call is TRBV5-1, the J call TRBJ2-7, with 7 bases fitting TRBD1. The CDR3 is 13 amino acids. The junction had 6 bases not matched to a gene; V was cut back by 4 bases and J by 5 bases. Germline V lookup: CDR1 SGHRS, CDR2 YFSETQ. CDR3: CASSMDRYNEQYF. The DNA of the CDR3 is TGCGCCAGCAGCATGGACAGGTACAACGAGCAGTACTTC.

The chain has TRBV5-1 and TRBJ2-2; 7 bases map to TRBD1. CDR3 length equals 17 residues. CDR1 and CDR2 (germline): SGHRS, YFSETQ. J lost 2 bases, V lost 4 bases, and 11 bases had no gene match. CDR3 protein: CASSVSPGTENTGELFF. The CDR3 nucleotides are TGCGCCAGCAGCGTGTCCCCCGGGACAGAAAACACCGGGGAGCTGTTTTTT.